Listed below are T cell receptor beta chains from one sample, sequenced in a study of OX40 agonist ivuxolimab in advanced cancers. TCRdb's table, derived via immunoSEQ multiplex PCR, lists solely in-frame clones and lacks some. The table has tens of thousands of clones, 89% seen once. Sequenced material: CD4+ or CD8+ T cells sorted from blood, taken in a trial of the OX40 agonist ivuxolimab. The receptors derive from an adult with an advanced solid tumor such as melanoma, head and neck, liver or kidney cancer. The CDR3 runs from the conserved cysteine through the conserved F or W. D genes are given only for firm matches. Size values are once, few and many counts, or a class for expanded clones, and some rows have none.

clone_size	v_call	d_call	j_call	cdr3_nt	cdr3_aa
NA	TRBV11-2	TRBD2	TRBJ2-3	TGTGCCAGCAGCTTAAGGCTTGCGGGGGGGCCCCGTGTAGATACGCAGTATTTT	CASSLRLAGGPRVDTQYF
NA	TRBV7-6	NA	TRBJ1-1	TGTGCCAGCAGCTTAGCTGGGAAGACTGAAGCTTTCTTT	CASSLAGKTEAFF
NA	TRBV7-7	NA	TRBJ2-1	TGTGCTAGCAGCTTAAGTCCTAGAGCATCGGATGAGCAGTTCTTC	CASSLSPRASDEQFF
NA	TRBV6-5	NA	TRBJ1-2	TGTGCCAGCACCCGAGACAGAAACTATGGCTACACCTTC	CASTRDRNYGYTF
NA	TRBV5-6	NA	TRBJ2-5	TGTGCCAGCAGCTTGGCGGGGCCCTCTCAAGAGACCCAGTACTTC	CASSLAGPSQETQYF
NA	TRBV6-1	TRBD1	TRBJ2-7	TGTGCCAGCAGTGATCCGTCAGGGGGTTTCTACGAGCAGTACTTC	CASSDPSGGFYEQYF
once	TRBV9	TRBD2	TRBJ2-1	TGTGCCAGCAGCGTGCGGGGGTCTGGATCCAATGAGCAGTTCTTC	CASSVRGSGSNEQFF
NA	TRBV5-4	TRBD2	TRBJ2-6	TGTGCCAGCAGCTTGGGACTAGCGGGAGTTGGGGCCAACGTCCTGACTTTC	CASSLGLAGVGANVLTF
NA	TRBV7-2	TRBD2	TRBJ2-2	TGTGCCAGCACCTATAGCGGGAGAAACACCGGGGAGCTGTTTTTT	CASTYSGRNTGELFF
once	TRBV5-4	NA	TRBJ2-3	TGTGCCAGCAGCTCGGGACCTACGGATACCGCAGATACGCAGTATTTT	CASSSGPTDTADTQYF
NA	TRBV2	NA	TRBJ1-5	TGTGCCAGCAGTGAAGGAATAGGAGGGCCCCAGCATTTT	CASSEGIGGPQHF
NA	TRBV19	NA	TRBJ1-4	TGTGCCAGTAGTATCAGGGGTACTAATGAAAAACTGTTTTTT	CASSIRGTNEKLFF
NA	TRBV2	NA	TRBJ2-2	TGTGCCAGCAGAGGAGGTGGCGGGGAGCTGTTTTTT	CASRGGGGELFF
NA	TRBV4-1	NA	TRBJ1-4	TGCGCCAGCAGCCGACCGGGGGCAACTAATGAAAAACTGTTTTTT	CASSRPGATNEKLFF
few	TRBV6-5	NA	TRBJ1-2	TGTGCCAGCACACACGACAGGTCCTATAACTATGGCTACACCTTC	CASTHDRSYNYGYTF
NA	TRBV7-2	NA	TRBJ1-2	TGTGCCAGCAGCTTAGAAAGATACTATGGCTACACCTTC	CASSLERYYGYTF
NA	TRBV7-2	TRBD1	TRBJ1-2	TGTGCCAGCAGCTTAAGGGACAGGGTTACGGGCTACACCTTC	CASSLRDRVTGYTF
NA	TRBV5-5	NA	TRBJ1-2	TGTGCCAGCAGCTTAAGCGCAGGCGGGATCTATGGCTACACCTTC	CASSLSAGGIYGYTF
NA	TRBV29-1	NA	TRBJ1-2	TGCAGCGTGAGGGATTTCTATGGCTACACCTTC	CSVRDFYGYTF
NA	TRBV7-2	NA	TRBJ2-5	TGTGCCAGCAGCTTTCAGGGCAGGGGACCCTCGGCCCAGTACTTC	CASSFQGRGPSAQYF
NA	TRBV28	NA	TRBJ2-4	TGTGCCAGCAGTCCAACACTAATACATGCCCGGGCCAAAAACATTCAGTACTTC	CASSPTLIHARAKNIQYF
NA	TRBV6-5	NA	TRBJ2-1	TGTGCCAGCAGATTTACCGCCACCAATGAGCAGTTCTTC	CASRFTATNEQFF
NA	TRBV5-6	TRBD1	TRBJ1-2	TGTGCCAGCAGCTTACGACAGGGTGGGTATGGCTACACCTTC	CASSLRQGGYGYTF
NA	TRBV2	NA	TRBJ2-1	TGTGCCAGCACTAGGAGAAATGAGCAGTTCTTC	CASTRRNEQFF
NA	TRBV7-9	NA	TRBJ2-3	TGTGCCAGCAGCCTGACCTATTCCGGGCGGGCGACAGATACGCAGTATTTT	CASSLTYSGRATDTQYF
once	TRBV11-2	NA	TRBJ1-2	TGTGCCAGCAGCCAGGACGGAGACTATGGCTACACCTTC	CASSQDGDYGYTF
NA	TRBV29-1	NA	TRBJ2-1	TGCCTCGTACCTTTGGGACCCAGCTTTTACAATGAGCAGTTCTTC	CLVPLGPSFYNEQFF
NA	TRBV29-1	TRBD1	TRBJ2-1	TGCAGCGGGGTGCTCGGGACAGGCCACAATGAGCAGTTCTTC	CSGVLGTGHNEQFF
NA	TRBV5-5	TRBD2	TRBJ2-3	TGTGCCAGCAGCTTGGAGTTCGCTAGCGGGACGACTGGCACAGATACGCAGTATTTT	CASSLEFASGTTGTDTQYF
once	TRBV30	TRBD1	TRBJ1-1	TGTGCCTGGAGAGGGAAGGACAGGGAAGGCTCAGCTTTCTTT	CAWRGKDREGSAFF
NA	TRBV29-1	TRBD2	TRBJ2-1	TGCAGCGTGCCCACTAGCGGGGGTGGGGAGCAGTTCTTC	CSVPTSGGGEQFF
NA	TRBV5-1	TRBD1	TRBJ1-2	TGCGCCAGCAGCTTGAACCCGGGACAGGGAAAGAACTATGGCTACACCTTC	CASSLNPGQGKNYGYTF
NA	TRBV6-1	NA	TRBJ2-7	TGTGCCAGCAGCTTATGGGCCACGAACTCCTACGAGCAGTACTTC	CASSLWATNSYEQYF
NA	TRBV6-5	NA	TRBJ1-3	TGTGCCAGCAAAAACGGATTCTCTGGAAACACCATATATTTT	CASKNGFSGNTIYF
NA	TRBV19	TRBD1	TRBJ1-6	TGTGCCAGTAGTGCGCGCAACAGGGGCTCAGGGAATTCACCCCTCCACTTT	CASSARNRGSGNSPLHF
NA	TRBV27	NA	TRBJ1-2	TGTGCCAGCACTCCCTGGTCAGGTAGAGGAAACTATGGCTACACCTTC	CASTPWSGRGNYGYTF
NA	TRBV18	NA	TRBJ2-3	TGTGCCAGCTCACCAGGTTTCCGGGTTATGGCAGATACGCAGTATTTT	CASSPGFRVMADTQYF
NA	TRBV7-2	TRBD1	TRBJ1-3	TGTGCCAGCAGCTTAGTGGGGACAGGGTCTCTGAACACCATATATTTT	CASSLVGTGSLNTIYF
few	TRBV6-5	NA	TRBJ1-2	TGTGCCAGCAGTTCCTACGGCCTTACCACCTTC	CASSSYGLTTF
NA	TRBV30	NA	TRBJ1-1	TGTGCCTGGAGTGTACAGGGACGGGCTGGTGCTTTCTTT	CAWSVQGRAGAFF
NA	TRBV28	NA	TRBJ1-2	TGTGCCAGCAGCCAAGAGGTTAGGGGCTACACCTTC	CASSQEVRGYTF
NA	TRBV10-3	NA	TRBJ2-2	TGTGCCATCAGGCAGGACAGTAAGAACACCGGGGAGCTGTTTTTT	CAIRQDSKNTGELFF
NA	TRBV18	TRBD2	TRBJ2-5	TGTGCCAGCTCACTTGTGACTAGCGGGAGCGAAGAGACCCAGTACTTC	CASSLVTSGSEETQYF
NA	TRBV7-9	NA	TRBJ1-1	TGTGCCAGCAGCCAAGGATTCATGAACACTGAAGCTTTCTTT	CASSQGFMNTEAFF
NA	TRBV29-1	NA	TRBJ1-1	TGCAGCGTTGTAGGTTACACTGAAGCTTTCTTT	CSVVGYTEAFF
NA	TRBV9	NA	TRBJ2-7	TGTGCCAGCAGCGTAGGTGGACTCCCCTACGAGCAGTACTTC	CASSVGGLPYEQYF
NA	TRBV5-1	TRBD2	TRBJ2-1	TGCGCCAGCAGCTCGGGCGGGAGGGGATACAATGAGCAGTTCTTC	CASSSGGRGYNEQFF
NA	TRBV27	TRBD2	TRBJ2-7	TGTGCCAGCAGTCCGCTCCCGGGACTAGGTTCCGAGCAGTACTTC	CASSPLPGLGSEQYF
few	TRBV2	TRBD1	TRBJ1-2	TGTGCCAGCAGTGGGGACAGCCGAAATGGCTACACCTTC	CASSGDSRNGYTF
NA	TRBV2	TRBD1	TRBJ2-3	TGTGCCAGCAAAAGGGACAGAAGCACAGATACGCAGTATTTT	CASKRDRSTDTQYF
NA	TRBV4-3	NA	TRBJ2-1	TGCGCCAGCAGCCTCACCAGGGCGGCCTCCTACAATGAGCAGTTCTTC	CASSLTRAASYNEQFF
NA	TRBV28	NA	TRBJ2-6	TGTGCCAGCAGTTTATACAGGGACCCTAGCTCTGGGGCCAACGTCCTGACTTTC	CASSLYRDPSSGANVLTF
NA	TRBV5-1	TRBD1	TRBJ2-1	TGCGCCAGCAGCATAAGGACAGGGCGGAATGAGCAGTTCTTC	CASSIRTGRNEQFF
NA	TRBV18	NA	TRBJ1-6	TGTGCCAGCTCACCCGCCCGGGGAGGAGTCTCACCCCTCCACTTT	CASSPARGGVSPLHF
NA	TRBV6-1	NA	TRBJ2-2	TGTGCCAGCAGCCTCTTAGCTAGGAACACCGGGGAGCTGTTTTTT	CASSLLARNTGELFF
NA	TRBV5-8	NA	TRBJ1-2	TGTGCCAGCAGCTTCTATGAGACAGGCAGCTATGGCTACACCTTC	CASSFYETGSYGYTF
NA	TRBV2	NA	TRBJ1-4	TGTGCCAGCGGCCCGGGGCAGGGCGAAGAAAAACTGTTTTTT	CASGPGQGEEKLFF